This is a list of T cell receptor beta chains from one sample in a study of blood T cell repertoires in COVID-19. The data were produced by immunoSEQ multiplex PCR, yet TCRdb's version contains in-frame clones alone and is incomplete. In the table there are 380,000 or so clones, roughly 90% of which are singletons. Sequences were obtained from peripheral blood. The receptor source for this set is a middle-aged man with acute or convalescent COVID-19. CDR3s include the opening cysteine and the closing phenylalanine or tryptophan. Fields, in order: clone size, V gene, J gene, D gene, CDR3 DNA, CDR3 protein. D genes are given only for firm matches. Not all rows give a size; the values are once, few, many and, for expanded clones, a class.

NA	TRBV5-3	TRBJ2-3	NA	TGTGCCAGAAGCTCGCTAGCGACCACAGATACGCAGTATTTT	CARSSLATTDTQYF
NA	TRBV28	TRBJ1-6	TRBD1	TGTGCCAGCAGTGCGACAGGGGGAGTCAGTTCACCCCTCCACTTT	CASSATGGVSSPLHF
NA	TRBV27	TRBJ2-3	TRBD2	TGTGCCAGCAGTAGGACGGGGGGGACAGATACGCAGTATTTT	CASSRTGGTDTQYF
NA	TRBV7-8	TRBJ2-1	NA	TGTGCCAGCAGCCCCCAGACAGTAAACAATGAGCAGTTCTTC	CASSPQTVNNEQFF
NA	TRBV6-6	TRBJ2-2	NA	TGTGCCAGCATTTTGCGGAACACCGGGGAGCTGTTTTTT	CASILRNTGELFF
NA	TRBV6-2/TRBV6-3	TRBJ1-2	TRBD1	TGTGCCAGCAGTACCGGACAGGACTATGGCTACACCTTC	CASSTGQDYGYTF
NA	TRBV5-5	TRBJ2-5	NA	TGTGCCAGCAGCTTGGAACGGGGACAAGAGACCCAGTACTTC	CASSLERGQETQYF
NA	TRBV27	TRBJ1-1	NA	TGTGCCAGCATCCCCTCCGGCAGTTTATTAGGGGACACTGAAGCTTTCTTT	CASIPSGSLLGDTEAFF
NA	TRBV19	TRBJ2-2	TRBD2	TGTGCCAGTAGTATGGCGGGGGGGCCCGGCGGGGAGCTGTTTTTT	CASSMAGGPGGELFF
NA	TRBV18	TRBJ1-1	TRBD1	TGTGCCAGCTCACCAACGGGACAGGGGACTGAAGCTTTCTTT	CASSPTGQGTEAFF
NA	TRBV7-9	TRBJ1-1	NA	TGTGCCAGCAGCTTAGTTGACAGGAGGACTGAAGCTTTCTTT	CASSLVDRRTEAFF
NA	TRBV4-1	TRBJ2-7	TRBD1	TGCGCCAGCAGCCCACGAACAGGGGGGATAATCGAGCAGTACTTC	CASSPRTGGIIEQYF
NA	TRBV28	TRBJ1-5	NA	TGTGCCAGCAGCTGGGGGGGGAATGGTAATCAGCCCCAGCATTTT	CASSWGGNGNQPQHF
NA	TRBV19	TRBJ2-1	NA	TGTGCCACATCGACTTATGAGCAGTTCTTC	CATSTYEQFF
NA	TRBV5-8	TRBJ2-1	TRBD2	TGTGCCAGCAGCTTGGCCTGGGGGGGAAGTCGTAACAATGAGCAGTTCTTC	CASSLAWGGSRNNEQFF
NA	TRBV6-1	TRBJ2-5	NA	TGTGCCAGCAGTGAAGAGTGGGGGAGGCTGGGGGAGACCCAGTACTTC	CASSEEWGRLGETQYF
few	TRBV5-1	TRBJ1-1	TRBD1	TGCGCCAGCAGCCAATGGGACAGGGTGGGCACTGAAGCTTTCTTT	CASSQWDRVGTEAFF
NA	TRBV4-2	TRBJ2-3	TRBD2	TGTGCCAGCAGCCCCGGGACTAGCGGGCGGGCAGATACGCAGTATTTT	CASSPGTSGRADTQYF
NA	TRBV6-4	TRBJ2-3	TRBD2	TGTGCCAGCAGTATTAGCGGGGGGGCGACAGATACGCAGTATTTT	CASSISGGATDTQYF
NA	TRBV6-5	TRBJ1-6	NA	TGTGCCAGCAGTAGACCCTTAGCGAATTCACCCCTCCACTTT	CASSRPLANSPLHF
NA	TRBV27	TRBJ1-5	NA	TGTGCCAGCAGTTTTGGGGGGAGGGCCCATCAGCCCCAGCATTTT	CASSFGGRAHQPQHF
NA	TRBV12-3/TRBV12-4	TRBJ1-1	NA	TGTGCCAGCAACTCCCCTTCGGGTTATGAAGCTTTCTTT	CASNSPSGYEAFF
NA	TRBV5-4	TRBJ2-7	TRBD2	TGTGCCAGCAGATTAGCGGGAGGACCCTACGAGCAGTACTTC	CASRLAGGPYEQYF
NA	TRBV11-2	TRBJ2-7	TRBD1	TGTGCCAGTTCCAATACAGGGGTGGCGTATTACGAGCAGTACTTC	CASSNTGVAYYEQYF
NA	TRBV13	TRBJ1-5	NA	TGTGCCAGCAGCTTAGGTGGGGGCGGGGGAATCAATCAGCCCCAGCATTTT	CASSLGGGGGINQPQHF
NA	TRBV11-2	TRBJ2-3	TRBD2	TGTGCCAGCAGCTTAAGTCTAGGGGACTACACAGATACGCAGTATTTT	CASSLSLGDYTDTQYF
NA	TRBV6-5	TRBJ1-4	NA	TGTGCCAGCAGACCCATAGGACAGTCAAATGAAAAACTGTTTTTT	CASRPIGQSNEKLFF
NA	TRBV11-3	TRBJ2-1	TRBD2	TGTGCCAGCAGCTTAGGGGGGGGACGTCACAATGAGCAGTTCTTC	CASSLGGGRHNEQFF
NA	TRBV9	TRBJ2-1	NA	TGTGCCAGCAGCGCTGACTTTAATGAGCAGTTCTTC	CASSADFNEQFF
NA	TRBV7-8	TRBJ2-3	TRBD1	TGTGCCAGCAGCTTACTTGGAAGGGGGCGCATTCAAGATACGCAGTATTTT	CASSLLGRGRIQDTQYF
once	TRBV3-1/TRBV3-2	TRBJ2-5	TRBD1	TGTGCCAGCAGCCAAGACCATCTCAGACAGGGGGTTGGGGAGACCCAGTACTTC	CASSQDHLRQGVGETQYF
NA	TRBV2	TRBJ1-2	NA	TGTGCCAGCAGTGACAGGGTACCCTGGACCTTC	CASSDRVPWTF
NA	TRBV12-3/TRBV12-4	TRBJ2-1	TRBD1	TGTGCCAGCAGTTTGGGACAGAACAATGAGCAGTTCTTC	CASSLGQNNEQFF
NA	TRBV9	TRBJ2-5	TRBD1	TGTGCCAGCAGCACCACAGGGGGCTGGGAGGAGACCCAGTACTTC	CASSTTGGWEETQYF
NA	TRBV2	TRBJ2-1	TRBD2	TGTGCCAGCAGTGAGGGTAGCTTGTCGGGAGGGCCCTACAATGAGCAGTTCTTC	CASSEGSLSGGPYNEQFF